The rows below give T cell receptor beta chains drawn from one sample of a study of T cell repertoires in cytomegalovirus infection. Which antigens these TCRs recognize remains unknown. TCRdb re-derived calls from the reads in MiXCR, one entry per CDR3 protein. The sample lists roughly 860,000 distinct CDR3 sequences; 30% to 35% were seen once. The sample here was cultured CD8+ T cells from PBMCs, taken from culture after CMV antigen stimulation. The receptors were gathered from a human donor in good health (CMV status not recorded). Some clones in this sample may be carry-over from other donors' samples. CDR3s include the opening cysteine and the closing phenylalanine or tryptophan. Fields, in order: V gene, CDR3 length, clone size, D gene, J gene, CDR3 protein, CDR3 DNA. The D gene is left open where the match is weak. Rows give clone size only sometimes, using once, few, many, or a class for an expanded clone.

TRBV6-5	15	NA	NA	TRBJ1-3	CASSYSTDSGNTIYF	TGTGCCAGCAGTTACTCGACCGACTCTGGAAACACCATATATTTT
TRBV7-6	13	few	NA	TRBJ2-3	CASSPVWGDTQYF	TGTGCCAGCAGCCCAGTGTGGGGAGATACGCAGTATTTT
TRBV7-8	12	many	NA	TRBJ2-3	CASSSQVDTQYF	TGTGCCAGCAGCTCTCAGGTGGATACGCAGTATTTT
TRBV7-2	20	many	TRBD2	TRBJ2-1	CASSLNSGATRWGSYNEQFF	TGTGCCAGCAGCTTAAATAGCGGGGCCACCCGATGGGGCTCCTACAATGAGCAGTTCTTC
TRBV9	16	few	NA	TRBJ1-1	CASGPVQGRGNTEAFF	TGTGCCAGCGGCCCTGTCCAGGGGAGAGGGAACACTGAAGCTTTCTTT
TRBV19	13	NA	NA	TRBJ1-1	CASSTGRNTEAFF	TGTGCCAGTAGTACGGGACGGAACACTGAAGCTTTCTTT
TRBV7-6	12	few	TRBD2	TRBJ2-5	CASRGGEETQYF	TGTGCCAGCAGGGGGGGGGAGGAGACCCAGTACTTC
TRBV7-6	13	many	TRBD1	TRBJ1-1	CASISYRGSEAFF	TGTGCCAGCATCTCTTACAGGGGATCTGAAGCTTTCTTT
TRBV2	15	NA	TRBD1	TRBJ1-2	CASSSGQGAHYGYTF	TGTGCCAGCAGTTCGGGACAGGGGGCCCACTATGGCTACACCTTC
TRBV29-1	13	once	NA	TRBJ1-1	CSVGWRGDTEAFF	TGCAGCGTTGGATGGCGGGGTGACACTGAAGCTTTCTTT
TRBV29-1	15	few	NA	TRBJ2-1	CSVEDWGAPYNEQFF	TGCAGCGTTGAAGATTGGGGGGCTCCCTACAATGAGCAGTTCTTC
TRBV28	16	NA	NA	TRBJ1-2	CASSLPPRAGNYGYTF	TGTGCCAGCAGTTTACCCCCGAGGGCAGGGAACTATGGCTACACCTTC
TRBV12-3/TRBV12-4	13	NA	TRBD1	TRBJ1-1	CASSSRDSREAFF	TGTGCCAGCAGTTCTCGGGACAGCCGTGAAGCTTTCTTT
TRBV9	12	once	NA	TRBJ1-1	CASSLPHTEAFF	TGTGCCAGCAGCCTACCCCACACTGAAGCTTTCTTT
TRBV5-6	16	NA	NA	TRBJ2-2	CASSFRGARDTGELFF	TGTGCCAGCAGCTTTAGGGGGGCGCGTGACACCGGGGAGCTGTTTTTT
TRBV6-1	13	NA	NA	TRBJ2-2	CASREGGPGELFF	TGTGCCAGCAGGGAAGGGGGGCCCGGGGAGCTGTTTTTT
TRBV6-6	16	once	NA	TRBJ1-1	CASSYRQDRRDTEAFF	TGTGCCAGCAGTTACCGACAGGACCGAAGGGACACTGAAGCTTTCTTT
TRBV6-2/TRBV6-3	17	NA	TRBD1	TRBJ2-1	CASSLPGQGAFRVEQFF	TGTGCCAGCAGTTTGCCGGGACAGGGGGCATTTAGGGTTGAGCAGTTCTTC
TRBV6-5	13	few	TRBD1	TRBJ1-1	CASSPSGGLVLFF	TGTGCCAGCAGTCCCTCAGGGGGGCTCGTTCTCTTCTTT
TRBV11-3	15	NA	NA	TRBJ2-5	CASSRGHYIQETQYF	TGTGCCAGCAGCCGGGGACATTACATACAAGAGACCCAGTACTTC
TRBV27	14	NA	TRBD1	TRBJ2-5	CATSAGDSQETQYF	TGTGCCACCAGCGCCGGGGACAGTCAAGAGACCCAGTACTTC
TRBV12-3/TRBV12-4	15	NA	TRBD1	TRBJ1-1	CASSTSGTGHTEAFF	TGTGCCAGCAGTACCTCAGGGACAGGGCACACTGAAGCTTTCTTT
TRBV20-1	14	few	TRBD1	TRBJ2-2	CSVRDRHNTGELFF	TGCAGTGTCCGGGACAGACATAACACCGGGGAGCTGTTTTTT
TRBV12-3/TRBV12-4	16	NA	TRBD1	TRBJ1-1	CASSFKLGQVGTEAFF	TGTGCCAGCAGTTTTAAACTCGGACAGGTCGGGACTGAAGCTTTCTTT
TRBV6-5	15	NA	NA	TRBJ2-1	CASSYSPGALNEQFF	TGTGCCAGCAGTTACTCCCCGGGGGCGCTCAATGAGCAGTTCTTC
TRBV3-1	17	NA	NA	TRBJ2-4	CASSQGTGLGIENIQYF	TGTGCCAGCAGCCAAGGAACGGGCCTCGGCATCGAAAACATTCAGTACTTC
TRBV20-1	15	NA	NA	TRBJ2-1	CSASEQGRGYNEQFF	TGCAGTGCTAGCGAACAGGGAAGGGGCTACAATGAGCAGTTCTTC
TRBV5-1	15	few	TRBD2	TRBJ2-3	CASSLLAGNTDTQYF	TGCGCCAGCAGCTTGCTAGCGGGGAACACAGATACGCAGTATTTT
TRBV7-9	16	many	NA	TRBJ2-5	CASSFWDLLLQETQYF	TGTGCCAGCAGCTTTTGGGACCTCCTACTCCAAGAGACCCAGTACTTC
TRBV7-3	16	many	NA	TRBJ2-1	CASSLTPGPVDNEQFF	TGTGCCAGCAGCTTAACGCCGGGTCCGGTTGACAATGAGCAGTTCTTC
TRBV7-6	16	few	TRBD1	TRBJ1-1	CASSPRPDRGNTEAFF	TGTGCCAGCAGCCCAAGACCGGACAGGGGGAACACTGAAGCTTTCTTT
TRBV12-5	16	few	TRBD1	TRBJ2-1	CASGYLLDRVYNEQFF	TGTGCTAGTGGTTACCTTCTCGACAGGGTCTACAATGAGCAGTTCTTC
TRBV10-3	13	NA	TRBD2	TRBJ2-1	CAILAGEEDEQFF	TGTGCCATTTTAGCGGGGGAGGAGGATGAGCAGTTCTTC
TRBV27	13	once	NA	TRBJ1-6	CASNSGGSSPLHF	TGTGCCAGCAATTCTGGGGGCAGTTCACCCCTCCACTTT
TRBV7-8	15	medium-sized	TRBD1	TRBJ1-1	CASSSRDRGSTEAFF	TGTGCCAGCAGCTCCCGGGACAGGGGGAGTACTGAAGCTTTCTTT
TRBV5-6	14	NA	NA	TRBJ1-1	CASSPLLIGTGAFF	TGTGCCAGCAGCCCCCTTTTGATTGGGACTGGAGCTTTCTTT
TRBV20-1	12	many	NA	TRBJ1-3	CSAGKSGNTIYF	TGCAGTGCTGGGAAATCTGGAAACACCATATATTTT
TRBV19	13	NA	NA	TRBJ2-7	CASSIMPGNEQYF	TGTGCCAGTAGTATAATGCCCGGGAACGAGCAGTACTTC
TRBV28	15	NA	TRBD1	TRBJ1-2	CASSFNRDRLYGYTF	TGTGCCAGCAGTTTCAATAGGGACAGACTCTATGGCTACACCTTC
TRBV7-6	16	few	NA	TRBJ2-3	CASSPRGGSGSDTQYF	TGTGCTAGCAGCCCGAGGGGGGGCTCGGGATCAGATACGCAGTATTTT
TRBV12-3/TRBV12-4	13	many	NA	TRBJ1-1	CASSLSSNTEAFF	TGTGCCAGCAGCTTATCGTCTAACACTGAAGCTTTCTTT
TRBV12-3/TRBV12-4	14	NA	TRBD2	TRBJ2-7	CASILAGGPNEQYF	TGTGCCAGCATCCTAGCGGGGGGGCCAAATGAGCAGTACTTC
TRBV10-3	19	few	NA	TRBJ1-1	CAITSFYLTGDQPNTEAFF	TGTGCCATCACGTCGTTTTATTTGACAGGCGACCAACCGAACACTGAAGCTTTCTTT
TRBV4-1	13	few	NA	TRBJ1-2	CASSQGETYGYTF	TGCGCCAGCAGCCAAGGAGAAACCTATGGCTACACCTTC
TRBV2	15	many	NA	TRBJ2-1	CASSYRGAYYNEQFF	TGTGCCAGCAGTTACCGCGGGGCCTATTACAATGAGCAGTTCTTC
TRBV15	18	NA	TRBD1	TRBJ1-2	CATSRVRRDRGRVSGYTF	TGTGCCACCAGCAGAGTGAGGAGAGACAGGGGGCGCGTTAGTGGCTACACCTTC
TRBV5-1	15	NA	NA	TRBJ1-1	CASSPWEKGGTEAFF	TGCGCCAGCAGCCCATGGGAAAAGGGGGGCACTGAAGCTTTCTTT
TRBV7-2	14	NA	NA	TRBJ2-2	CASSSRASTGELFF	TGTGCCAGCAGCTCCCGGGCCTCCACCGGGGAGCTGTTTTTT
TRBV29-1	13	NA	TRBD2	TRBJ2-3	CSVDGRDGDTQYF	TGCAGCGTTGATGGGAGGGACGGAGATACGCAGTATTTT
TRBV24-1	16	few	NA	TRBJ2-2	CATSDEARGRTRELFF	TGTGCCACCAGTGACGAGGCCAGGGGCCGAACCCGGGAGCTGTTTTTT
TRBV6-2/TRBV6-3	14	few	NA	TRBJ2-2	CASSYSGRSGELFF	TGTGCCAGCAGTTACTCAGGGAGATCCGGGGAGCTGTTTTTT
TRBV7-2	13	NA	NA	TRBJ2-1	CASSLLSDNEQFF	TGTGCCAGCAGCTTACTTTCTGACAATGAGCAGTTCTTC
TRBV4-3	13	NA	NA	TRBJ2-3	CASSLSKGDTQYF	TGCGCCAGCAGCCTTTCCAAGGGAGATACGCAGTATTTT
TRBV20-1	13	few	NA	TRBJ1-2	CSASRAAGYGYTF	TGCAGTGCTAGTCGGGCAGCCGGTTATGGCTACACCTTC
TRBV12-3/TRBV12-4	14	NA	NA	TRBJ2-3	CASSPIGPTDTQYF	TGTGCCAGCAGCCCTATAGGACCCACAGATACGCAGTATTTT
TRBV28	12	NA	NA	TRBJ1-2	CASSWAGYGYTF	TGTGCCAGCAGTTGGGCAGGGTATGGCTACACCTTC
TRBV27	14	many	TRBD1	TRBJ2-5	CASSSWDSQETQYF	TGTGCCAGCAGTTCCTGGGACAGCCAAGAGACCCAGTACTTC